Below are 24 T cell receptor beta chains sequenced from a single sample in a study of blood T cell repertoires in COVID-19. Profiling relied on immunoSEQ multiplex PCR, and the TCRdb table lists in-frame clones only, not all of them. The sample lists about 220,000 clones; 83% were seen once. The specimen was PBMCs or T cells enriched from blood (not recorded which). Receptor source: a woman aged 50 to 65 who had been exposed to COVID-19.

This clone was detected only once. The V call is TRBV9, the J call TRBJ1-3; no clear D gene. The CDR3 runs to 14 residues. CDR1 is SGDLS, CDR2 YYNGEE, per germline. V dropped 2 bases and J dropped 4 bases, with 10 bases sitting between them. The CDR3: CASSVAPGGNTIYF. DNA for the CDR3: TGTGCCAGCAGCGTCGCCCCAGGCGGAAACACCATATATTTT.

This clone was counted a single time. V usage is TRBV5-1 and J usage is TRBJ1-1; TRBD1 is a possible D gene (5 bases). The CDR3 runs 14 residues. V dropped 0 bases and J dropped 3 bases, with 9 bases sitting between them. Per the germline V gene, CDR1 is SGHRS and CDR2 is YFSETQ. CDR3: CASSLEDRDTEAFF. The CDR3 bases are TGCGCCAGCAGCTTGGAAGACAGAGACACTGAAGCTTTCTTT.

CDR3 bases: TGTGCCAGCAGTTCCGCCAGGGCTGGCGATGAGCAGTTCTTC. Translation gives CASSSARAGDEQFF. The chain recombines TRBV27 with TRBJ2-1; TRBD1 is a possible D gene (5 bases). Trimming took off 4 bases at V and 8 bases at J, with 15 bases between the two ends. Per the germline V gene, CDR1 is MNHEY and CDR2 is SMNVEV (reference sequence). The CDR3 runs 14 residues.

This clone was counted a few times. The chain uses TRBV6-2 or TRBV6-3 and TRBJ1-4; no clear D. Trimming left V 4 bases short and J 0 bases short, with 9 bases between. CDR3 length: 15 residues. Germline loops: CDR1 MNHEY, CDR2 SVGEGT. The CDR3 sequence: CASSSVQTTNEKLFF. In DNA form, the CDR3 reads TGTGCCAGCAGTTCGGTGCAAACAACTAATGAAAAACTGTTTTTT.

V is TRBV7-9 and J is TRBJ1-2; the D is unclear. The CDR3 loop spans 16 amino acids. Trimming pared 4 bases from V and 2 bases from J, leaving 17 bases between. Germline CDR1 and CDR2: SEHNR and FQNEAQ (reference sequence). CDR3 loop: CASSSGAGLTNYGYTF. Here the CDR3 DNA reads TGTGCCAGCAGCTCAGGCGCCGGACTGACCAACTATGGCTACACCTTC. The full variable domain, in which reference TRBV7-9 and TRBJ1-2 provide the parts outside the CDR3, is DTGVSQNPRHKITKRGQNVTFRCDPISEHNRLYWYRQTLGQGPEFLTYFQNEAQLEKSRLLSDRFSAERPKGSFSTLEIQRTEQGDSAMYLCASSSGAGLTNYGYTFGSGTRLTVV.

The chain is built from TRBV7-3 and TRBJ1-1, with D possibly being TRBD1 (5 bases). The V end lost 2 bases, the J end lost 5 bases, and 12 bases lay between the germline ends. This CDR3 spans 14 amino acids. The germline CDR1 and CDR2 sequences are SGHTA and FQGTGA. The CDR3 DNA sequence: TGTGCCAGCAGCTTACAGGGTCAGGGAACTGAAGCTTTCTTT. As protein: CASSLQGQGTEAFF.

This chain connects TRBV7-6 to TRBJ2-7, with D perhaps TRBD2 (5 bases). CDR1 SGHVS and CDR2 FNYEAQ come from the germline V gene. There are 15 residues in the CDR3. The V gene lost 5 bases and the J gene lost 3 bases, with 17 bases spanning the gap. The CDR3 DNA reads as TGTGCCAGCAGCCAAGGACTTGACCCCCGCTACGAGCAGTACTTC. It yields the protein CASSQGLDPRYEQYF.

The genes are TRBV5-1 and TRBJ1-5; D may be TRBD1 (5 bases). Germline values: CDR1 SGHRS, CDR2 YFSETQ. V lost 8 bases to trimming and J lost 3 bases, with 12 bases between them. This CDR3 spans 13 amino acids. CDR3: CASRQSFNQPQHF. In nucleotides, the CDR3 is TGCGCCAGTCGACAGAGCTTCAATCAGCCCCAGCATTTT.

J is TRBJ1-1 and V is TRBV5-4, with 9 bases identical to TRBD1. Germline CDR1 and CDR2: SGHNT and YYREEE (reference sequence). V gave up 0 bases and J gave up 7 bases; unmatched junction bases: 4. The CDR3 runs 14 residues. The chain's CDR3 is CASSLGTGVGEAFF. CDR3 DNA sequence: TGTGCCAGCAGCTTGGGGACAGGGGTGGGTGAAGCTTTCTTT.

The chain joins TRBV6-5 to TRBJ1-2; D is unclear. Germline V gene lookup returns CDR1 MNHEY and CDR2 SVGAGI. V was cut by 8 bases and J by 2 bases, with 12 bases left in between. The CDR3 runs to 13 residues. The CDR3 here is CASGRAENYGYTF. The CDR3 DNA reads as TGTGCCAGCGGGCGGGCAGAAAACTATGGCTACACCTTC.

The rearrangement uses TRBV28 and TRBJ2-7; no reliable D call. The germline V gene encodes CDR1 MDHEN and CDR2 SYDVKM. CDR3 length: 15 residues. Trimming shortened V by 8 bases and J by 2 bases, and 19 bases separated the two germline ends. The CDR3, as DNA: TGTGCCAGCGTAGCAACGGAAAGCCCTACCTACGAGCAGTACTTC. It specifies CASVATESPTYEQYF.

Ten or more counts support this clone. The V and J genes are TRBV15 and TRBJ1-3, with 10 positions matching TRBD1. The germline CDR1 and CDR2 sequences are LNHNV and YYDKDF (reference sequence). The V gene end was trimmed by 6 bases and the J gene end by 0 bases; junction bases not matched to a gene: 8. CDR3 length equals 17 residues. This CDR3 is CATSRDRGTLSGNTIYF. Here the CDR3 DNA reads TGTGCCACCAGTCGGGACAGGGGCACGCTCTCTGGAAACACCATATATTTT.

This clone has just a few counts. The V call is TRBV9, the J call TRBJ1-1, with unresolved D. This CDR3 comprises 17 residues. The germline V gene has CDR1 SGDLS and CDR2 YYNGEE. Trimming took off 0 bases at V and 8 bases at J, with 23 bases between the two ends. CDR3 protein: CASSVDSLSGVKVEAFF. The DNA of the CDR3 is TGTGCCAGCAGCGTAGATTCTCTCAGCGGTGTTAAGGTGGAAGCTTTCTTT.

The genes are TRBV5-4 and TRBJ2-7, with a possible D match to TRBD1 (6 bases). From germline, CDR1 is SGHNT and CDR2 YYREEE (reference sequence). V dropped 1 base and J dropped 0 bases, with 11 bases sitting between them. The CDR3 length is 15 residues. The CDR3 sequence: CASSLTGTYSYEQYF. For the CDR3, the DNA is TGTGCCAGCAGCTTGACAGGGACCTACTCCTACGAGCAGTACTTC.

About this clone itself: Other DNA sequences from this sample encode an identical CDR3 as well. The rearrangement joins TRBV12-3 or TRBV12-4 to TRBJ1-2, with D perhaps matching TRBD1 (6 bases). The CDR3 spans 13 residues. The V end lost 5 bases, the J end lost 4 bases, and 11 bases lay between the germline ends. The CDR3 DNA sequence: TGTGCCAGCAGTCGACAGGTTACCTATGGCTACACCTTC. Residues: CASSRQVTYGYTF.

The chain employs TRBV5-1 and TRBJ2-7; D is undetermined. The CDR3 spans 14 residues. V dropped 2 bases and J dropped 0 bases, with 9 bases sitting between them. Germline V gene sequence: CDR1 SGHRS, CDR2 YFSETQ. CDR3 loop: CASSFGSDSYEQYF. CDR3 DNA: TGCGCCAGCAGCTTCGGGTCCGACTCCTACGAGCAGTACTTC.

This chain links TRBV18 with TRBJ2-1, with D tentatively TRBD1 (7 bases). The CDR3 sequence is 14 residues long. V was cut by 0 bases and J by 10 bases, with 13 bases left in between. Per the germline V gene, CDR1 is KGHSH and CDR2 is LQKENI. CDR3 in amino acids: CASSPPGGGWEQFF. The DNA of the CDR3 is TGTGCCAGCTCACCACCCGGAGGGGGCTGGGAGCAGTTCTTC.

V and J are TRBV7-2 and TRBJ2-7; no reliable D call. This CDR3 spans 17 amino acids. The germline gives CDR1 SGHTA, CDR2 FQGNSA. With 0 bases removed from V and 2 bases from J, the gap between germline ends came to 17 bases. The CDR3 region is CASSLAPGLPLPYEQYF. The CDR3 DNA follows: TGTGCCAGCAGCTTAGCACCCGGGTTGCCCCTCCCCTACGAGCAGTACTTC. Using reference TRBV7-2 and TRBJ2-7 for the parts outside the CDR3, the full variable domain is GAGVSQSPSNKVTEKGKDVELRCDPISGHTALYWYRQSLGQGLEFLIYFQGNSAPDKSGLPSDRFSAERTGGSVSTLTIQRTQQEDSAVYLCASSLAPGLPLPYEQYFGPGTRLTVT.

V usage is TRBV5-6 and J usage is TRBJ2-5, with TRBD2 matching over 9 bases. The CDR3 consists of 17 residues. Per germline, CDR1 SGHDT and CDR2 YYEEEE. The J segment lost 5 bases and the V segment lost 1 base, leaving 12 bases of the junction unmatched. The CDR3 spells CASSLFSGGRAGETQYF. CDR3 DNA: TGTGCCAGCAGCTTGTTTAGCGGGGGACGGGCTGGCGAGACCCAGTACTTC.

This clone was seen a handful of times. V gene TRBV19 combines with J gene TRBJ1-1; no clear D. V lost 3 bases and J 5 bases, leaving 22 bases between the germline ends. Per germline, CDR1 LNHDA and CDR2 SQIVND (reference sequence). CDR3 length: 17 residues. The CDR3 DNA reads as TGTGCCAGTAGTATCTCGATACAGCAACGCTCAAGGACTGAAGCTTTCTTT. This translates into CASSISIQQRSRTEAFF.

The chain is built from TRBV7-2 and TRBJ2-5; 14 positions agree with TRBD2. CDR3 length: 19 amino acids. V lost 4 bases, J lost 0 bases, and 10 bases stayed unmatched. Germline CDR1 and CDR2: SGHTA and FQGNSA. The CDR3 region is CASSWKMTSGGDYQETQYF. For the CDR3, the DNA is TGTGCCAGCAGCTGGAAGATGACTAGCGGGGGGGACTACCAAGAGACCCAGTACTTC.

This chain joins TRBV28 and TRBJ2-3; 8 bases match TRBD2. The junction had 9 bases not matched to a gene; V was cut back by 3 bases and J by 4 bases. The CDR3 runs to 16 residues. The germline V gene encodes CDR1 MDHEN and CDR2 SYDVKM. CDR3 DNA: TGTGCCAGCAGTTTTTCTTCGGGGGGGCAGGCAGATACGCAGTATTTT. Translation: CASSFSSGGQADTQYF.

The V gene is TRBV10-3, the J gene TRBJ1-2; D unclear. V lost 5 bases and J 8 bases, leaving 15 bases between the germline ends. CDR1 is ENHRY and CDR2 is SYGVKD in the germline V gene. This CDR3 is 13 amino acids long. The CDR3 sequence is CAISKEGSRGYTF. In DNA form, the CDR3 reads TGTGCCATCAGTAAGGAGGGCTCGAGGGGCTACACCTTC.

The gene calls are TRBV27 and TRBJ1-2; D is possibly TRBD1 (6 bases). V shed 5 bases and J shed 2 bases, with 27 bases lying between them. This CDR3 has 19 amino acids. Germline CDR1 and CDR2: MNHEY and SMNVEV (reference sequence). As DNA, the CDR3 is TGTGCCAGCAGTCCCTACCCCCCCCTACAGGGTGTGATAAACTATGGCTACACCTTC. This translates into CASSPYPPLQGVINYGYTF.